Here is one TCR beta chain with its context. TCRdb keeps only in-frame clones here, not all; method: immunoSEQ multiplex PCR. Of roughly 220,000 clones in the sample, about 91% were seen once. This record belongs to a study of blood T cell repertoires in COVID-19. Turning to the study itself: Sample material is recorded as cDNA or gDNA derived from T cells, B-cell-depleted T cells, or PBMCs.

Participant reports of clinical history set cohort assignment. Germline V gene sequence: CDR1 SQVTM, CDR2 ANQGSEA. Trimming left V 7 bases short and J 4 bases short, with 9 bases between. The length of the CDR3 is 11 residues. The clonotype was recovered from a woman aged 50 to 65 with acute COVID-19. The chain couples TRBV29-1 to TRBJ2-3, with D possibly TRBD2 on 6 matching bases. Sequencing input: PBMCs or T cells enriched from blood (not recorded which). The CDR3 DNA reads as TGCAGCGCTGGGGAGGCAGATACGCAGTATTTT. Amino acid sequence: CSAGEADTQYF.